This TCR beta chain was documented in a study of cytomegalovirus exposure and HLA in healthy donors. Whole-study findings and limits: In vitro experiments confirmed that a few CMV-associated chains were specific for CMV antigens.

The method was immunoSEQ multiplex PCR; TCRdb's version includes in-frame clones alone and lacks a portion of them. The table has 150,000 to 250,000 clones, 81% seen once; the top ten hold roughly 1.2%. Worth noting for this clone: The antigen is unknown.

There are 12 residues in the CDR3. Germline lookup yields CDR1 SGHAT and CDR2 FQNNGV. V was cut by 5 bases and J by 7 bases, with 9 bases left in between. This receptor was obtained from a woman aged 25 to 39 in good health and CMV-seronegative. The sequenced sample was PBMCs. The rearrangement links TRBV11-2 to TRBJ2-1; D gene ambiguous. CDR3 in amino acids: CASSPLRNEQFF. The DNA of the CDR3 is TGTGCCAGCAGCCCCCTGAGGAATGAGCAGTTCTTC. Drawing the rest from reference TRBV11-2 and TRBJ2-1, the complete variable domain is EAGVAQSPRYKIIEKRQSVAFWCNPISGHATLYWYQQILGQGPKLLIQFQNNGVVDDSQLPKDRFSAERLKGVDSTLKIQPAKLEDSAVYLCASSPLRNEQFFGPGTRLTVL.